These T cell receptor beta chains were read from a single sample in a study of beta chain features in type 1 diabetes. Method: immunoSEQ multiplex PCR; TCRdb's copy keeps in-frame clones and lacks some. The table includes around 280,000 clones, approximately 16% detected once. Source material: naive CD4+ T cells from blood. Every receptor here comes from a man in his late teens or twenties with type 1 diabetes. Both conserved end residues are part of each CDR3. The order of the fields is J gene, V gene, D gene, clone size, CDR3 DNA, CDR3 protein. The D gene is left open where the match is weak. Expanded clones get a size class; other rows say once, few or many, or leave the size out.

>TRBJ2-1|TRBV19|TRBD1|-
TGTGCCAGTAGTCCTGACAGGGGTTTTGGCAATGAGCAGTTCTTC
CASSPDRGFGNEQFF
>TRBJ1-2|TRBV21-1|-|-
TGTGCCAGCAGCAGAGACAGGGAGAATCATGGCTACACCTTC
CASSRDRENHGYTF
>TRBJ2-1|TRBV5-6|-|-
TGTGCCAGCAGCGCGACTAGTAGTGAGCAGTTCTTC
CASSATSSEQFF
>TRBJ1-6|TRBV6-5|TRBD1|-
TGTGCCAGCAGCCCGGACAGGGGGCGGCCCCTCCACTTT
CASSPDRGRPLHF
>TRBJ1-6|TRBV27|-|-
TGTGCCAGCAGTCGACACCTCTATTCACCCCTCCACTTT
CASSRHLYSPLHF
>TRBJ2-7|TRBV28|-|few
TGTGCCAGCAGTCGGGCCCAGGGGTACGAGCAGTACTTC
CASSRAQGYEQYF
>TRBJ1-3|TRBV30|TRBD1|-
TGTGCCTTAGGACAGGGGGGAAACACCATATATTTT
CALGQGGNTIYF
>TRBJ1-1|TRBV4-2|-|-
TGTGCCAGCAGCCATTCGGGGGGACCTGAAGCTTTCTTT
CASSHSGGPEAFF
>TRBJ2-7|TRBV20-1|-|few
TGCAGTGCTAGAGAATATTACGAGCAGTACTTC
CSAREYYEQYF
>TRBJ2-1|TRBV7-2|TRBD2|-
TGTGCCAGCAGCTTCCCTCAGCGGGGGGGCAATGAGCAGTTCTTC
CASSFPQRGGNEQFF
>TRBJ2-6|TRBV7-9|TRBD1|-
TGTGCCAGCAGTATACAGGGGGCGCCCCTTGGGGCCAACGTCCTGACTTTC
CASSIQGAPLGANVLTF
>TRBJ2-1|TRBV5-1|-|-
TGCGCCAGCAGCTTGGGGACTTACAATGAGCAGTTCTTC
CASSLGTYNEQFF
>TRBJ2-7|TRBV7-9|-|-
TGTGCCAGCAGACCCGAGGTCGGGTCCTACGAGCAGTACTTC
CASRPEVGSYEQYF
>TRBJ2-1|TRBV5-1|-|-
TGCGCCAGCAGCTTGGGCGGAGGGGGCGCCCCCTACAATGAGCAGTTCTTC
CASSLGGGGAPYNEQFF
>TRBJ1-2|TRBV6-5|-|few
TGTGCCAGCAGTTACTCGCAGACAGGAGCCCACTATGGCTACACCTTC
CASSYSQTGAHYGYTF
>TRBJ2-5|TRBV2|-|few
TGTGCCAGCTGCTTCTACCACGGAGAGACCCAGTACTTC
CASCFYHGETQYF
>TRBJ2-1|TRBV29-1|TRBD2|-
TGCAGCGTTGAAGAACTAGCGGGATACAATGAGCAGTTCTTC
CSVEELAGYNEQFF